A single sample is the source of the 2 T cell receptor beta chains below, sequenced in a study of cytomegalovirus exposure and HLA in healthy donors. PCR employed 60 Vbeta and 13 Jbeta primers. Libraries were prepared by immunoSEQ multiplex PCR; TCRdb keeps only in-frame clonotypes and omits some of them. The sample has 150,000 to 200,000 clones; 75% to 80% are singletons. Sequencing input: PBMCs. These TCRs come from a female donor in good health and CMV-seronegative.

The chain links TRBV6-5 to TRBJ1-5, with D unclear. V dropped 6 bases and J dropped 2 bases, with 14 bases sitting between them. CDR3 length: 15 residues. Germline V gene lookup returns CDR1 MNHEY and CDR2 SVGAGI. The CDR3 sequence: CASSPYSPRNQPQHF. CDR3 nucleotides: TGTGCCAGCAGCCCTTACTCCCCCCGCAATCAGCCCCAGCATTTT.

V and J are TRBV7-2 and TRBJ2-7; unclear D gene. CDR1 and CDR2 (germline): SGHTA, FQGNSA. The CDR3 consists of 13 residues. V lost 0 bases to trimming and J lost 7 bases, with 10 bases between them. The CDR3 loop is CASSLAAVGEQYF. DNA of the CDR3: TGTGCCAGCAGCTTAGCGGCGGTCGGGGAGCAGTACTTC.